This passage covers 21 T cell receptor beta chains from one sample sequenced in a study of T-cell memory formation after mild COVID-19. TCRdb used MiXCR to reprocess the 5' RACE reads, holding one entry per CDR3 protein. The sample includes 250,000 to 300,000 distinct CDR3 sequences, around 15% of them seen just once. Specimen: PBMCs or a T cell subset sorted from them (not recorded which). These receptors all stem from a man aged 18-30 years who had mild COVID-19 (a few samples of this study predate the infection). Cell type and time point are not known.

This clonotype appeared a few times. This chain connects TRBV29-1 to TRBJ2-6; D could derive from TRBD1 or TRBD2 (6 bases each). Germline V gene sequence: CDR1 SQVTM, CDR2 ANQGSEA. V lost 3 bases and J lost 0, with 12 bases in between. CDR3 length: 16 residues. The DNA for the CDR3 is TGCAGCGTTGACGGGGGCCCCCTCTCTGGGGCCAACGTCCTGACTTTC. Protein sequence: CSVDGGPLSGANVLTF.

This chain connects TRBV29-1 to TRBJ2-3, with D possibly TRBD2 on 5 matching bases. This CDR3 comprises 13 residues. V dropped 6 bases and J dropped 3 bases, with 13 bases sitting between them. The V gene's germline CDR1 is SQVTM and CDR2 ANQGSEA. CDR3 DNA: TGCAGCGTCTCTGAGGGTACTACAGATACGCAGTATTTT. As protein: CSVSEGTTDTQYF.

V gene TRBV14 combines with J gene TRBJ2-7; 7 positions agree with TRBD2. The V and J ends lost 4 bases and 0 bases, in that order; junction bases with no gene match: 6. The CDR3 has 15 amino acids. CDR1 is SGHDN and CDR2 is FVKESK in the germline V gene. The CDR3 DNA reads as TGTGCCAGCAGCCGGGCGCGGGGGAACTCCTACGAGCAGTACTTC. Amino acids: CASSRARGNSYEQYF. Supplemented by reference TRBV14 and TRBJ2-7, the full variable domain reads EAGVTQFPSHSVIEKGQTVTLRCDPISGHDNLYWYRRVMGKEIKFLLHFVKESKQDESGMPNNRFLAERTGGTYSTLKVQPAELEDSGVYFCASSRARGNSYEQYFGPGTRLTVT.

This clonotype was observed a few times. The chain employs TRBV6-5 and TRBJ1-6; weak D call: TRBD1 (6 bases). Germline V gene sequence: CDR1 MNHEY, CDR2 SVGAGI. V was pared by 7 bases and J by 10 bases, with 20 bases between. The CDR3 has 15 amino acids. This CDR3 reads CASTTAGGSGSPLHF. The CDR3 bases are TGTGCCAGCACCACCGCGGGGGGCTCGGGATCACCCCTCCACTTT.

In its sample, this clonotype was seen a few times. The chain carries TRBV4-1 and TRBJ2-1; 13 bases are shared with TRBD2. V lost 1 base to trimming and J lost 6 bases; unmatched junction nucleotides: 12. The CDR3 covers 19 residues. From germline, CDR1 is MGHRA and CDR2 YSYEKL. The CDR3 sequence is CASSQGTSGGAGRRNEQFF. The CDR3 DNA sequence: TGCGCCAGCAGCCAAGGCACTAGCGGGGGGGCCGGTCGTCGCAATGAGCAGTTCTTC.

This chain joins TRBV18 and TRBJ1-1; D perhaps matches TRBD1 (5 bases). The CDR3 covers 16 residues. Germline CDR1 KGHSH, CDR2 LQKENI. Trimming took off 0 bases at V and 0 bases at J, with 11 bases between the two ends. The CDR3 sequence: CASSPPIPTVNTEAFF. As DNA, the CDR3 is TGTGCCAGCTCACCACCTATTCCGACAGTGAACACTGAAGCTTTCTTT.

In DNA, the CDR3 is TGTGCCAGCAGCTTAGGAGGGGCTGGCAAAAACATTCAGTACTTC. Amino acids: CASSLGGAGKNIQYF. The chain joins TRBV7-2 to TRBJ2-4; tentatively, D is TRBD1 or TRBD2 (5 bases each). Germline CDR1 reads SGHTA; CDR2 reads FQGNSA. CDR3 size: 15 residues. V lost 1 base to trimming and J lost 3 bases, with 10 bases between them.

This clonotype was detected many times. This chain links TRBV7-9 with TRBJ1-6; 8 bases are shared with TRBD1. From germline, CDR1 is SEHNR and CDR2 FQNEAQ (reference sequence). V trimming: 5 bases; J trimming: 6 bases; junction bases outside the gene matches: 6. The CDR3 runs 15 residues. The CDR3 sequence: CASSLTGVGNSPLHF. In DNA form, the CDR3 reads TGTGCCAGCAGCCTGACAGGGGTGGGTAATTCACCCCTCCACTTT.

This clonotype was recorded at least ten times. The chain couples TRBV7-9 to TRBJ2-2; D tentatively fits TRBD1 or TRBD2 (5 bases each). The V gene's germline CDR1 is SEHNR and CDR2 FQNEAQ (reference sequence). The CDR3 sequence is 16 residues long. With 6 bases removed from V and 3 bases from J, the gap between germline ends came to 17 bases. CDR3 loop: CASRAPRRGDTGELFF. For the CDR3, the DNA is TGTGCCAGCAGGGCTCCGAGGAGAGGGGACACCGGGGAGCTGTTTTTT. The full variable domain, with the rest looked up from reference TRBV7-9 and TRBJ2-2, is DTGVSQNPRHKITKRGQNVTFRCDPISEHNRLYWYRQTLGQGPEFLTYFQNEAQLEKSRLLSDRFSAERPKGSFSTLEIQRTEQGDSAMYLCASRAPRRGDTGELFFGEGSRLTVL.

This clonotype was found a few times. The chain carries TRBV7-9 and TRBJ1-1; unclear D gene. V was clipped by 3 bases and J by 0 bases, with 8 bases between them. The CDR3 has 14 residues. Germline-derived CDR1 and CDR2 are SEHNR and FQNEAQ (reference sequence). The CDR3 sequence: CASSFPSLNTEAFF. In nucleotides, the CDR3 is TGTGCCAGCAGCTTCCCTTCCTTGAACACTGAAGCTTTCTTT.

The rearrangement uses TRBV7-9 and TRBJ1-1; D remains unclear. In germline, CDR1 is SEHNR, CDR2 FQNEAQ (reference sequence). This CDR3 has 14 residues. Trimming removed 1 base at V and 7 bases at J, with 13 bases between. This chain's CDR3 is CASSLVPGSLEAFF. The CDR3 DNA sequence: TGTGCCAGCAGCTTAGTCCCCGGGAGCCTTGAAGCTTTCTTT. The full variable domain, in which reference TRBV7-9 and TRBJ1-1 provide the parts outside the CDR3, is DTGVSQNPRHKITKRGQNVTFRCDPISEHNRLYWYRQTLGQGPEFLTYFQNEAQLEKSRLLSDRFSAERPKGSFSTLEIQRTEQGDSAMYLCASSLVPGSLEAFFGQGTRLTVV.

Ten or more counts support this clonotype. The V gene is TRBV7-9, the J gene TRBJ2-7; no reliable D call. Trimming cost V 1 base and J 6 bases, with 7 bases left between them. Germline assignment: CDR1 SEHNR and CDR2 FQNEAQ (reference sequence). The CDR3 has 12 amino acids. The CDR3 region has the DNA TGTGCCAGCAGCTTAGACCCGGTCGAGCAGTACTTC. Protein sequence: CASSLDPVEQYF.

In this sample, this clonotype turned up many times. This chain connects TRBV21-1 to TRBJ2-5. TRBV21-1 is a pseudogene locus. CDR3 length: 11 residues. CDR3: CASSLWETQYF. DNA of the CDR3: TGTGCCAGCAGCCTCTGGGAGACCCAGTACTTC.

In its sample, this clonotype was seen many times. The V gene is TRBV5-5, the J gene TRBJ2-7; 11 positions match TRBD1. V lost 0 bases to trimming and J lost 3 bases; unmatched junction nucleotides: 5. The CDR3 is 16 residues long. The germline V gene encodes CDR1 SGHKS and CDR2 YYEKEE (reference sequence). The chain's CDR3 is CASSLDAGTGGYEQYF. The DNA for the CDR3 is TGTGCCAGCAGCTTGGATGCCGGGACAGGGGGCTACGAGCAGTACTTC.

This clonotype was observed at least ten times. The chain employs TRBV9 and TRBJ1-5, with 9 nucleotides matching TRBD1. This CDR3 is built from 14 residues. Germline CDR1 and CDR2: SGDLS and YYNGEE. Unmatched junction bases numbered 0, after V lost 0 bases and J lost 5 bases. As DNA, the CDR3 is TGTGCCAGCAGCGTAGGACAGGGGGATCAGCCCCAGCATTTT. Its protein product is CASSVGQGDQPQHF.

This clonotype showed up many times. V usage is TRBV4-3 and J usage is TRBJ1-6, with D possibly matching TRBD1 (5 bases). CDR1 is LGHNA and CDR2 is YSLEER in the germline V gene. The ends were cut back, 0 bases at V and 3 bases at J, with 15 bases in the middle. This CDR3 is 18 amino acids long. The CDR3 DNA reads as TGCGCCAGCAGCCAAGAGTCCACAAATAGGGGCTATAATTCACCCCTCCACTTT. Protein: CASSQESTNRGYNSPLHF.

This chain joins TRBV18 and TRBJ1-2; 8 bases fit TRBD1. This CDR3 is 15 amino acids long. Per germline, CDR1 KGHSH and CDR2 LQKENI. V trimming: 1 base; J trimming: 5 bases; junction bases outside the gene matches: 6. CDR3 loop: CASSPRDRQGYGYTF. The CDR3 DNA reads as TGTGCCAGCTCACCACGGGACAGGCAAGGTTATGGCTACACCTTC. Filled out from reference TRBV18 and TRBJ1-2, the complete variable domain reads NAGVMQNPRHLVRRRGQEARLRCSPMKGHSHVYWYRQLPEEGLKFMVYLQKENIIDESGMPKERFSAEFPKEGPSILRIQQVVRGDSAAYFCASSPRDRQGYGYTFGSGTRLTVV.

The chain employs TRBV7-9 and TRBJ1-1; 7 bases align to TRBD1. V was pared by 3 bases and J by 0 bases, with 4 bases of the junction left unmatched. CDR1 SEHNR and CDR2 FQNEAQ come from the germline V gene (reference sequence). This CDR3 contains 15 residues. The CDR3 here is CASSFDRVMNTEAFF. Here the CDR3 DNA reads TGTGCCAGCAGCTTTGACAGGGTTATGAACACTGAAGCTTTCTTT.

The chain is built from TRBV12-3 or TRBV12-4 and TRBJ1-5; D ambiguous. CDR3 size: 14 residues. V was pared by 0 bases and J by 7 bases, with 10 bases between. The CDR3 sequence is CASSLATWKQPQHF. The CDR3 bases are TGTGCCAGCAGTTTAGCTACGTGGAAACAGCCCCAGCATTTT.

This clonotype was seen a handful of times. CDR3 nucleotides: TGTGCCACCAGTGACCCGGACAGACTTGAAGCTTTCTTT. Translation gives CATSDPDRLEAFF. The gene calls are TRBV24-1 and TRBJ1-1, with TRBD1 as a possible D gene (6 bases). The ends were cut back, 4 bases at V and 7 bases at J, with 12 bases in the middle. The CDR3 covers 13 residues. Germline V CDR1 and CDR2: KGHDR, SFDVKD.

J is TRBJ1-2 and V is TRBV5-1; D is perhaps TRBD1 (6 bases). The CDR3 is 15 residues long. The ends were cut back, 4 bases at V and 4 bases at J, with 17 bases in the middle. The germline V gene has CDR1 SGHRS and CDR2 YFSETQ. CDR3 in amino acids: CASSGGQSLAYGYTF. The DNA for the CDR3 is TGCGCCAGCAGCGGCGGACAGTCTTTAGCCTATGGCTACACCTTC.